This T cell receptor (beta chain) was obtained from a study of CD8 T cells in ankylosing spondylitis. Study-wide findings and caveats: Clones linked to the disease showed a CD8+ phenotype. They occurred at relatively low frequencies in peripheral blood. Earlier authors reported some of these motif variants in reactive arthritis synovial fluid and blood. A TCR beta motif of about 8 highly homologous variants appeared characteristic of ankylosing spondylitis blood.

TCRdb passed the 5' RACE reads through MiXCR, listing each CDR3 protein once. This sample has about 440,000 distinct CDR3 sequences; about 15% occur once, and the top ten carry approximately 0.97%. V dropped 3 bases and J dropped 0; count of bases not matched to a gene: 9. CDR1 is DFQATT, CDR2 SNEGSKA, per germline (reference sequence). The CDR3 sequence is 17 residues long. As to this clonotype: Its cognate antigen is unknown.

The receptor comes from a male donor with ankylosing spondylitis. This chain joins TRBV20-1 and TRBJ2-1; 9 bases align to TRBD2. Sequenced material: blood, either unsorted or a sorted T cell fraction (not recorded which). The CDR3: CSASLAGITPSYNEQFF. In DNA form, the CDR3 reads TGCAGTGCTAGCCTAGCGGGAATTACTCCCTCCTACAATGAGCAGTTCTTC.